This entry features one T cell receptor (beta chain) sequence. The sample originates from a study of blood T cell repertoires in COVID-19. Under the authors' procedure: Using reference gene primer amplification, nucleated cell counts were estimated. Assay: immunoSEQ multiplex PCR; the TCRdb copy retains only in-frame clones and omits some. For V, J and clone size, that table is used; D and trimming come from the DNA. The table lists 150,000 to 200,000 clones, around 87% of them singletons. CDR3 length: 13 amino acids. Germline-derived CDR1 and CDR2 are SGHKS and YYEKEE (reference sequence). The junction had 6 bases not matched to a gene; V was cut back by 2 bases and J by 9 bases.

The clonotype comes from a woman older than 75 in a cohort sampled during active or convalescent COVID-19. V gene TRBV5-5 combines with J gene TRBJ1-2; 8 bases map to TRBD1. Sequencing used peripheral blood. CDR3 DNA: TGTGCCAGCAGCTTCTCAGGGGGCGATAGCTACACCTTC. Translating gives CASSFSGGDSYTF.